A selection of T cell receptor beta chains follows, all from one sample in a study of CD8+CD57+ T cells in acquired aplastic anemia. Each CDR3 protein is one row after TCRdb ran MiXCR on the reads. Counted here are about 210,000 distinct CDR3 sequences, around 60% occurring once; the ten biggest clones make up 25% to 30%. Specimen: sorted CD4+, CD8+, or CD8+CD57+ T cells (not recorded which) from PBMCs. These receptors were obtained from a human donor in good health. The CDR3 runs from the conserved cysteine through the conserved F or W. The D gene is left open where the match is weak. Clone size is shown for a subset of rows, as once, few, many or a class of expanded clone.

V gene: TRBV7-8; clone size: few; D gene: -; J gene: TRBJ1-2; CDR3 DNA: TGTGCCAGCAGCTTAGGGAGGACAGAACACTACACCTTC; CDR3 protein: CASSLGRTEHYTF
V gene: TRBV24-1; clone size: many; D gene: -; J gene: TRBJ2-7; CDR3 DNA: TGTGCCACCAGGGACCGTGGGGGATACGAGCAGTACTTC; CDR3 protein: CATRDRGGYEQYF
V gene: TRBV20-1; clone size: -; D gene: TRBD1; J gene: TRBJ2-7; CDR3 DNA: TGCAGTGCTAGACTGACAGGGACCTACGAGCAGTACTTC; CDR3 protein: CSARLTGTYEQYF
V gene: TRBV10-3; clone size: -; D gene: -; J gene: TRBJ1-1; CDR3 DNA: TGTGCCACCGGTATCAAGAACACTGAAGCTTTCTTT; CDR3 protein: CATGIKNTEAFF
V gene: TRBV20-1; clone size: many; D gene: -; J gene: TRBJ1-5; CDR3 DNA: TGCAGTGTCGAGGGAACGGATAGCAATCAGCCCCAGCATTTT; CDR3 protein: CSVEGTDSNQPQHF
V gene: TRBV19; clone size: -; D gene: -; J gene: TRBJ2-7; CDR3 DNA: TGTGCCAGTAGTAAGACAGCAACCCAAACCTACGAGCAGTACTTC; CDR3 protein: CASSKTATQTYEQYF
V gene: TRBV19; clone size: few; D gene: -; J gene: TRBJ2-3; CDR3 DNA: TGTGCCAGTAGTCCCGGGCTCAGCACAGATACGCAGTATTTT; CDR3 protein: CASSPGLSTDTQYF
V gene: TRBV2; clone size: -; D gene: -; J gene: TRBJ2-1; CDR3 DNA: TGTGCCAGCAGGCTAAGAAACAATGAGCAGTTCTTC; CDR3 protein: CASRLRNNEQFF
V gene: TRBV15; clone size: -; D gene: TRBD1; J gene: TRBJ2-7; CDR3 DNA: TGTGCCACCAGCAGATACTCTTTGAGGACAGGGAAGTACGAGCAGTACTTC; CDR3 protein: CATSRYSLRTGKYEQYF
V gene: TRBV20-1; clone size: -; D gene: TRBD1; J gene: TRBJ1-2; CDR3 DNA: TGCAGTGCTAGAGCCGGGACAGGGGCTATAAACTATGGCTACACCTTC; CDR3 protein: CSARAGTGAINYGYTF
V gene: TRBV9; clone size: -; D gene: -; J gene: TRBJ2-6; CDR3 DNA: TGTGCCAGCAGCGTCAGGTCCTCTGGGGCCAACGTCCTGACTTTC; CDR3 protein: CASSVRSSGANVLTF